Listed below are T cell receptor beta chains from one sample, sequenced in a study of blood T cell repertoires in COVID-19. Produced via immunoSEQ multiplex PCR; TCRdb's table is partial and in-frame only. The table has roughly 80,000 clones, 87% seen once; the top ten hold nearly 5%. The sample comprised peripheral blood. The receptors were sampled from an elderly woman with active or convalescent COVID-19. The CDR3 runs from the conserved cysteine through the conserved F or W. D genes are given only for firm matches. Expanded clones get a size class; other rows say once, few or many, or leave the size out.

v_gene,d_gene,abundance,j_gene,CDR3nt,CDR3aa
TRBV2,TRBD2,.,TRBJ2-7,TGTGCCAGCAGAGCGACTAGCGGGGGTCTCTACGAGCAGTACTTC,CASRATSGGLYEQYF
TRBV7-2,TRBD1,.,TRBJ1-2,TGTGCCAGCAGCCCAGGACAGGGAAAGGGGTCGATGGACTATGGCTACACCTTC,CASSPGQGKGSMDYGYTF
TRBV24-1,TRBD2,once,TRBJ2-3,TGTGCCACCCAAATAGCGGGAGGCGCAGATACGCAGTATTTT,CATQIAGGADTQYF
TRBV28,TRBD2,.,TRBJ2-2,TGTGCCAGCAGTTTAACCGGACTAGCGGGAGACGTCGGGGAGCTGTTTTTT,CASSLTGLAGDVGELFF
TRBV6-5,TRBD1,.,TRBJ2-2,TGTGCCAGCAGCTTCCAGGGGGCCAACGGGGAGCTGTTTTTT,CASSFQGANGELFF
TRBV9,.,.,TRBJ2-2,TGTGCCAGCAGCACTCACCTAGACACCGGGGAGCTGTTTTTT,CASSTHLDTGELFF
TRBV6-2/TRBV6-3,TRBD2,few,TRBJ2-3,TGTGCCAGCAGCCCGGGACTAGCGAGCACAGATACGCAGTATTTT,CASSPGLASTDTQYF
TRBV5-4,.,once,TRBJ1-6,TGTGCCAGCAGCATGAGAAGCTCCTATAATTCACCCCTCCACTTT,CASSMRSSYNSPLHF
TRBV11-2,TRBD2,.,TRBJ2-3,TGTGCCAGCAGAAGTCCCCCGGGACTAGCAGTACTCGGTACGCAGTATTTT,CASRSPPGLAVLGTQYF
TRBV4-3,.,.,TRBJ1-1,TGCGCCAGCAGCCAAGGATTCGGGATCACGGGCACTGAAGCTTTCTTT,CASSQGFGITGTEAFF
TRBV27,TRBD1,.,TRBJ1-6,TGTGCCAGCAGTTTCCATACAGGGGCCTCCAATTCACCCCTCCACTTT,CASSFHTGASNSPLHF
TRBV30,TRBD1,.,TRBJ2-1,TGTGCCTGGAGCGGACAGGTCGTGGAGTTCTTC,CAWSGQVVEFF
TRBV10-2,.,.,TRBJ2-3,TGCGCCAGCAGTGAGAAGGGGGTGGGCACAGATACGCAGTATTTT,CASSEKGVGTDTQYF
TRBV11-2,.,.,TRBJ2-5,TGTGCCAGCAGCTTGGGGGCCATGGAGACCCAGTACTTC,CASSLGAMETQYF
TRBV15,TRBD1,.,TRBJ1-5,TGTGCCACCAGCAGCCCCGGACAGGGGATTGATCAGCCCCAGCATTTT,CATSSPGQGIDQPQHF
TRBV5-1,.,once,TRBJ2-1,TGCGCCAGCAGCTTGGGACAGGTGGGGAATGAGCAGTTCTTC,CASSLGQVGNEQFF
TRBV5-1,.,once,TRBJ1-1,TGCGCCAGCAGCTTGGGCGGTTCTGCGAACACTGAAGCTTTCTTT,CASSLGGSANTEAFF
TRBV2,.,once,TRBJ2-5,TGTGCCAGCAGGCCCCCCCCCGGGTTAAGCTCGAAACAAGAGACCCAGTACTTC,CASRPPPGLSSKQETQYF
TRBV4-1,.,few,TRBJ2-3,TGCGCCAGCAGCGAGACTCCAGGGACGCAGTATTTT,CASSETPGTQYF
TRBV5-1,TRBD1,.,TRBJ1-3,TGCGCCAGCAAACAGGGGTATGGTCCGGAAAACACCATATATTTT,CASKQGYGPENTIYF
TRBV27,TRBD2,.,TRBJ2-7,TGTGCCAGCAGTTATGGGGCCCCGGGACTAGCGGACGAGCAGTACTTC,CASSYGAPGLADEQYF
TRBV27,TRBD2,.,TRBJ2-2,TGTGCCAGCATGACTAGCGGGAGGGCCAGTTTTATGGCCGGGGAGCTGTTTTTT,CASMTSGRASFMAGELFF
TRBV7-2,.,.,TRBJ2-7,TGTGCCAGCACCCCCTCGGGAAACTACGAGCAGTACTTC,CASTPSGNYEQYF
TRBV10-1,TRBD2,once,TRBJ2-5,TGCGCCAGCAGCTCGGGGACTAGCGGGACGGGGGAGACCCAGTACTTC,CASSSGTSGTGETQYF
TRBV25-1,TRBD1,.,TRBJ2-3,TGTGCCAGCAGTGTCCGGGACAGGGCCGATACGCAGTATTTT,CASSVRDRADTQYF
TRBV5-1,TRBD1,.,TRBJ2-3,TGCGCCAGCAGCGGGGGACAGGGTGAGGCAGATACGCAGTATTTT,CASSGGQGEADTQYF
TRBV5-6,.,.,TRBJ2-7,TGTGCCAGCAGCTTGTTGGCAGGGGCCTACGAGCAGTACTTC,CASSLLAGAYEQYF
TRBV7-2,.,.,TRBJ2-7,TGTGCCAGCAAACAGACCGCAGCGGCGGGCGAGCAGTACTTC,CASKQTAAAGEQYF
TRBV29-1,TRBD1,.,TRBJ2-7,TGCAGCGTTGGGAACAGGGGAAGGGGCTATGACGAGCAGTACTTC,CSVGNRGRGYDEQYF
TRBV9,.,.,TRBJ1-2,TGTGCCAGCAGCGTAGAGTTTACGGATGGCTACACCTTC,CASSVEFTDGYTF
TRBV7-3,TRBD1,.,TRBJ2-1,TGTGCCAGCAGCCCTACGACAGGGGCCCCCTACAATGAGCAGTTCTTC,CASSPTTGAPYNEQFF
TRBV3-1/TRBV3-2,.,few,TRBJ2-7,TGTGCCAGCACCCGAAGGCGAGGGATAGTCTACGAGCAGTACTTC,CASTRRRGIVYEQYF
TRBV18,TRBD1,.,TRBJ1-2,TGTGCCAGCTCACCACCAGGGACAGGGCTTAACTATGGCTACACCTTC,CASSPPGTGLNYGYTF
TRBV7-2,.,.,TRBJ2-3,TGTGCCAGCAGCCTAGAAACTAATACGCAGTATTTT,CASSLETNTQYF
TRBV7-9,.,.,TRBJ1-2,TGTGCCAGCAGCTTAGTACTCGGTGGCTACACCTTC,CASSLVLGGYTF
TRBV2,TRBD1,.,TRBJ1-1,TGTGCCAGCAGTACGGGACAGGGGATTACTGAAGCTTTCTTT,CASSTGQGITEAFF
TRBV10-3,TRBD2,.,TRBJ2-7,TGTGCCATCAGCCAGACTAGCTCCGAGCAGTACTTC,CAISQTSSEQYF
TRBV3-1/TRBV3-2,.,.,TRBJ1-2,TGTGCCAGCAGCAGTACTTATGGCTACACCTTC,CASSSTYGYTF
TRBV2,.,.,TRBJ1-2,TGTGCCAGCAGTGCGCAGGGCGGAGGCTACACCTTC,CASSAQGGGYTF
TRBV2,.,.,TRBJ2-1,TGTGCCAGCAGTGTGCAGGGCTCCTACAATGAGCAGTTCTTC,CASSVQGSYNEQFF
TRBV11-2,.,.,TRBJ1-2,TGTGCCAGCAGCTTCAGGGACTATGGCTACACCTTC,CASSFRDYGYTF
TRBV7-2,.,.,TRBJ1-6,TGTGCCAGCAGCTTAGGAAGGGGGATGGCACCCCTCCACTTT,CASSLGRGMAPLHF
TRBV19,.,.,TRBJ1-6,TGTGCCAGTAGTATAGCGCCAGGAAGTTATTCACCCCTCCACTTT,CASSIAPGSYSPLHF
TRBV28,.,few,TRBJ1-5,TGTGCCAGCACCCCGGCAGGGCCTTATCAGCCCCAGCATTTT,CASTPAGPYQPQHF
TRBV18,TRBD2,.,TRBJ2-1,TGTGCCAGCTCACCCCCAAGACTAGCGGGGAATGAGCAGTTCTTC,CASSPPRLAGNEQFF
TRBV27,.,.,TRBJ1-2,TGTGCCAGCAGTTTTATACCAGGGTCAGGCTACACCTTC,CASSFIPGSGYTF
TRBV27,TRBD1,.,TRBJ2-5,TGTGCCAGCAGTCTCGGACAGGGACCCCAAGAGACCCAGTACTTC,CASSLGQGPQETQYF
TRBV27,.,.,TRBJ2-6,TGTGCCAGCAGTCCCCGAGCCCCAGGGGCGAGCTCTGGGGCCAACGTCCTGACTTTC,CASSPRAPGASSGANVLTF
TRBV7-3,TRBD1,.,TRBJ1-1,TGTGCCAGCAGCTTAGCCCCGGACAGGGAGGCCTATGAAGCTTTCTTT,CASSLAPDREAYEAFF
TRBV24-1,.,.,TRBJ2-1,TGTGCCACCAGTGATTCACTAGTCTATGAGCAGTTCTTC,CATSDSLVYEQFF
TRBV3-1/TRBV3-2,TRBD2,.,TRBJ2-1,TGTGCCAGCAGCCCCCGGGGGGCCTACAATGAGCAGTTCTTC,CASSPRGAYNEQFF
TRBV7-9,.,.,TRBJ1-4,TGTGCCAGCAGCCACGACATATCTCATGAAAAACTGTTTTTT,CASSHDISHEKLFF
TRBV6-1,TRBD2,.,TRBJ2-1,TGTGCCAGCAGTGAAGGACTAGCGGGAGGTGAGCAGTTCTTC,CASSEGLAGGEQFF